This is a list of T cell receptor beta chains from one sample in a study of T cells in Graves' hyperthyroidism and ophthalmopathy. Using its own MiXCR run on the multiplex PCR reads, TCRdb lists one record per CDR3 protein. The sample carries 650,000 to 850,000 distinct CDR3 sequences, 18% recorded once. Sequencing was done on a sample of blood. These receptors were collected from a woman between 45 and 60 years old with Graves' hyperthyroidism that later progressed to Graves' ophthalmopathy. The CDR3 runs from the conserved cysteine through the conserved F or W. Each record gives: V gene, clone size, D gene, J gene, CDR3 protein, CDR3 DNA. The D gene is left open where the match is weak. Clone size, where shown, is once, few, many, or a class for clones that have expanded.

TRBV9	many	-	TRBJ1-1	CASSVELAGETEAFF	TGTGCCAGCAGCGTAGAGTTGGCGGGTGAGACTGAAGCTTTCTTT
TRBV6-2/TRBV6-3	-	-	TRBJ2-5	CASSQTGRGETQYF	TGTGCCAGCAGTCAGACAGGCAGGGGAGAGACCCAGTACTTC
TRBV20-1	-	TRBD1	TRBJ1-5	CSASDFQSRDRVLGEGQSNQPQHF	TGCAGTGCTAGTGACTTCCAGTCCCGGGACAGGGTATTGGGCGAGGGTCAGAGCAATCAGCCCCAGCATTTT
TRBV6-1	few	-	TRBJ1-2	CASSQGFNYGYTF	TGTGCCAGCAGTCAAGGGTTTAACTATGGCTACACCTTC
TRBV5-1	few	-	TRBJ1-3	CASSLAIGTSGNTIYF	TGCGCCAGCAGCTTGGCCATCGGGACCTCTGGAAACACCATATATTTT
TRBV11-2	-	-	TRBJ2-1	CASSFTLTQFF	TGTGCCAGCAGCTTTACCTTAACTCAGTTCTTC
TRBV4-1	-	TRBD1	TRBJ1-1	CASSQMIQGPNFEAFF	TGCGCCAGCAGCCAAATGATACAGGGGCCGAATTTTGAAGCTTTCTTT
TRBV5-1	-	-	TRBJ1-1	CASSPAGVVNTEAFF	TGCGCCAGCAGCCCAGCAGGGGTGGTGAACACTGAAGCTTTCTTT
TRBV15	few	-	TRBJ1-5	CATSKHNQPQHF	TGTGCCACCAGCAAGCACAATCAGCCCCAGCATTTT
TRBV5-4	few	-	TRBJ2-1	CASSTPQSDEQFF	TGTGCCAGCAGCACCCCTCAGTCAGATGAGCAGTTCTTC
TRBV27	-	TRBD1	TRBJ2-5	CASSSRGQPQETQYF	TGTGCCAGCAGTTCCAGGGGACAGCCTCAAGAGACCCAGTACTTC
TRBV19	few	-	TRBJ2-1	CASSIAQAGRSSGKQFF	TGTGCCAGTAGTATAGCCCAAGCAGGGAGATCCAGCGGTAAGCAGTTCTTC
TRBV7-2	-	-	TRBJ1-1	CASSLMGALGHTEAFF	TGTGCCAGCAGCTTAATGGGGGCCCTTGGACACACTGAAGCTTTCTTT
TRBV3-1	few	-	TRBJ2-7	CASSQDVNEQYF	TGTGCCAGCAGCCAAGATGTGAACGAGCAGTACTTC
TRBV2	many	-	TRBJ1-5	CASSESRLSNQPQHF	TGTGCCAGCAGTGAATCCAGGCTTAGCAATCAGCCCCAGCATTTT
TRBV7-9	many	-	TRBJ1-1	CASSLDGRHPRGAFF	TGTGCCAGCAGCTTAGATGGTCGACACCCTAGGGGAGCTTTCTTT
TRBV20-1	once	-	TRBJ2-1	CSAISADNSYNEQFF	TGCAGTGCTATTTCGGCGGATAACTCCTACAATGAGCAGTTCTTC
TRBV6-2/TRBV6-3	few	-	TRBJ1-4	CASSSDLGATNEKLFF	TGTGCCAGCAGTTCCGACCTCGGGGCAACTAATGAAAAACTGTTTTTT
TRBV5-1	many	TRBD2	TRBJ2-1	CASRKENGASGYNEQFF	TGCGCCAGCAGAAAAGAAAATGGGGCTAGCGGTTACAATGAGCAGTTCTTC
TRBV13	few	-	TRBJ1-2	CASSSRQEANYGYTF	TGTGCCAGCAGCTCAAGACAGGAAGCTAACTATGGCTACACCTTC
TRBV14	few	-	TRBJ1-1	CASSLNHRWNTEAFF	TGTGCCAGCAGCCTCAACCACAGGTGGAACACTGAAGCTTTCTTT
TRBV5-1	many	-	TRBJ2-2	CASSRLREMGTGELFF	TGCGCCAGCAGTCGACTAAGGGAAATGGGTACCGGGGAGCTGTTTTTT
TRBV19	-	-	TRBJ1-3	CASSIQDSGNTIYF	TGTGCCAGTAGTATCCAAGATTCTGGAAACACCATATATTTT
TRBV25-1	-	TRBD1	TRBJ1-3	CASSEVGTAGNTIYF	TGTGCCAGCAGTGAGGTCGGGACAGCTGGAAACACCATATATTTT
TRBV19	-	TRBD1	TRBJ2-5	CASSNWTGRRETQCF	TGTGCCAGTAGTAATTGGACAGGGCGTCGGGAGACCCAGTGCTTC
TRBV9	few	TRBD1	TRBJ2-7	CASSVGTDTYEQYF	TGTGCCAGCAGCGTGGGGACAGACACCTACGAGCAGTACTTC
TRBV20-1	-	TRBD2	TRBJ2-3	CSAATSGGAGTDTQYF	TGCAGTGCTGCGACTAGCGGGGGGGCTGGCACAGATACGCAGTATTTT
TRBV4-1	few	TRBD1	TRBJ1-1	CASSQSGTGTRTEAFF	TGCGCCAGCAGCCAATCCGGGACAGGGACTCGCACTGAAGCTTTCTTT
TRBV2	many	TRBD2	TRBJ2-1	CASSILWPSGGSSSYNEQFF	TGTGCCAGCAGTATTTTGTGGCCTAGCGGGGGATCGAGCTCCTACAATGAGCAGTTCTTC
TRBV6-1	many	-	TRBJ1-2	CASKGVRQLLYGYTF	TGTGCCAGCAAAGGCGTCAGGCAACTACTCTATGGCTACACCTTC
TRBV30	many	-	TRBJ2-7	CAWGRTYEQYF	TGTGCCTGGGGACGAACCTACGAGCAGTACTTC
TRBV3-1	few	TRBD2	TRBJ2-2	CASSGIGTSGGTGELFF	TGTGCCAGCAGCGGTATTGGGACTAGCGGGGGGACCGGGGAGCTGTTTTTT
TRBV20-1	few	TRBD2	TRBJ2-7	CSVTIERGASYEQYF	TGCAGTGTTACCATTGAGCGGGGGGCATCCTACGAGCAGTACTTC
TRBV5-1	-	-	TRBJ1-2	CASSYGAEISLLYGYTF	TGCGCCAGCAGCTACGGGGCTGAAATATCACTTCTCTATGGCTACACCTTC
TRBV6-5	few	-	TRBJ1-4	CASSSAGGANEKLFF	TGTGCCAGCAGTTCTGCTGGAGGGGCTAATGAAAAACTGTTTTTT
TRBV27	-	-	TRBJ1-1	CASSYSGSAEAFF	TGTGCCAGCAGTTACTCAGGGTCGGCCGAAGCTTTCTTT
TRBV5-1	few	TRBD2	TRBJ2-7	CASSWDKGLAGTYEQYF	TGCGCCAGCAGCTGGGATAAGGGACTAGCGGGGACCTACGAGCAGTACTTC
TRBV15	few	-	TRBJ2-2	CATRESVGLFTGELFF	TGTGCCACCAGAGAAAGCGTAGGACTATTCACCGGGGAGCTGTTTTTT
TRBV5-6	few	-	TRBJ2-3	CASSLDLGQIDTQYF	TGTGCCAGCAGCTTGGACCTGGGGCAGATAGATACGCAGTATTTT
TRBV5-5	-	TRBD2	TRBJ2-2	CASSSPGGPGELFF	TGTGCCAGTAGTTCGCCGGGGGGGCCCGGGGAGCTGTTTTTT
TRBV6-2/TRBV6-3	many	TRBD2	TRBJ2-1	CASSTPSGGNNEQFF	TGTGCCAGCAGTACCCCTAGCGGGGGGAACAATGAGCAGTTCTTC
TRBV15	-	TRBD2	TRBJ2-1	CATSRDPTGGYNEQFF	TGTGCCACCAGCAGAGATCCGACGGGGGGGTACAATGAGCAGTTCTTC
TRBV11-2	many	TRBD2	TRBJ2-1	CASSLAGGAAEQFF	TGTGCCAGCAGCTTAGCCGGGGGGGCCGCTGAGCAGTTCTTC
TRBV5-1	-	TRBD1	TRBJ1-2	CASGLDLPGGYGYTF	TGCGCCAGCGGCTTGGATCTTCCAGGGGGCTATGGCTACACCTTC
TRBV12-3/TRBV12-4	many	TRBD2	TRBJ2-1	CASRGLAVNNEQFF	TGTGCCAGCAGGGGACTAGCGGTGAACAATGAGCAGTTCTTC
TRBV2	many	TRBD1	TRBJ1-1	CASSFTGGTEAFF	TGTGCCAGCAGTTTTACAGGGGGCACTGAAGCTTTCTTT
TRBV19	few	-	TRBJ2-1	CASSIILGIDEQFF	TGTGCCAGTAGTATAATCTTAGGTATCGATGAGCAGTTCTTC
TRBV6-2/TRBV6-3	-	TRBD1	TRBJ2-1	CASSYSGQGLPFF	TGTGCCAGCAGTTACTCCGGACAGGGTTTGCCGTTCTTC